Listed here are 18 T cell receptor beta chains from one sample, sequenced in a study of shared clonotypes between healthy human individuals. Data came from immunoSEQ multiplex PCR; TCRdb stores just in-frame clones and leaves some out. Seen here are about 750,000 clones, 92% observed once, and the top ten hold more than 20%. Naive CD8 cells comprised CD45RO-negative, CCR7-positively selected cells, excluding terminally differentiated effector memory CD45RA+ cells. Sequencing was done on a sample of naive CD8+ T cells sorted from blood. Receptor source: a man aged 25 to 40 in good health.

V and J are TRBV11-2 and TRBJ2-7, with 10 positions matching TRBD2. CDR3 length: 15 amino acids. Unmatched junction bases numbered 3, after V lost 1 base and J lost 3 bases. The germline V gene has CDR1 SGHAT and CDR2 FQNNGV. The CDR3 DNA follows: TGTGCCAGCAGCTTAGGTAGCGGGAGGTTCTACGAGCAGTACTTC. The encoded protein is CASSLGSGRFYEQYF.

The CDR3 spells CASSMVSTIDEQYF. The CDR3 region has the DNA TGCGCCAGCAGTATGGTTTCCACTATTGATGAGCAGTACTTC. The chain has TRBV4-1 and TRBJ2-7; D is undetermined. Germline CDR1 is MGHRA and CDR2 is YSYEKL. With 6 bases removed from V and 7 bases from J, the gap between germline ends came to 19 bases. The CDR3 is 14 amino acids.

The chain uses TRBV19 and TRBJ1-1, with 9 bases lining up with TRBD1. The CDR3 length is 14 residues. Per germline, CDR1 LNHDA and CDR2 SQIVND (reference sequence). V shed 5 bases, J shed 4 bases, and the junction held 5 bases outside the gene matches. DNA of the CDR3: TGTGCCAGTAGTGCCGGACAGGGGCGCACTGAAGCTTTCTTT. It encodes CASSAGQGRTEAFF.

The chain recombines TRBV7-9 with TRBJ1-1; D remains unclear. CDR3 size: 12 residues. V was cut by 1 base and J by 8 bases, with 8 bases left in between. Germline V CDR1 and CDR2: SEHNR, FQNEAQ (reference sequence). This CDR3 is CASSLVYGEAFF. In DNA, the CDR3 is TGTGCCAGCAGCTTAGTATACGGGGAAGCTTTCTTT.

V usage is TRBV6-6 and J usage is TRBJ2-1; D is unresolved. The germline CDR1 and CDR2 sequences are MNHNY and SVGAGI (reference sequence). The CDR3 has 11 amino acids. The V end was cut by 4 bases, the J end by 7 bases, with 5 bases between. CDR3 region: CASSSKNEQFF. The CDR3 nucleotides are TGTGCCAGCAGTTCGAAGAATGAGCAGTTCTTC.

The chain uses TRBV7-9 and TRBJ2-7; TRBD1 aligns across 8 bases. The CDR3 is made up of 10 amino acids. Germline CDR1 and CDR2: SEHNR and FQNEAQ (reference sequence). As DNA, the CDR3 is TGTGCACAGGGGGTGGGCGAGCAGTACTTC. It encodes CAQGVGEQYF.

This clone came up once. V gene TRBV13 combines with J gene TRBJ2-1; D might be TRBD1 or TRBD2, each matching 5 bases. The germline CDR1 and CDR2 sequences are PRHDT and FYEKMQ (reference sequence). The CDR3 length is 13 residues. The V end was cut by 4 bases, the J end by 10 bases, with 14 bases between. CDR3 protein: CASSSTPGTEQFF. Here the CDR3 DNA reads TGTGCCAGCAGCTCAACCCCCGGGACCGAGCAGTTCTTC.

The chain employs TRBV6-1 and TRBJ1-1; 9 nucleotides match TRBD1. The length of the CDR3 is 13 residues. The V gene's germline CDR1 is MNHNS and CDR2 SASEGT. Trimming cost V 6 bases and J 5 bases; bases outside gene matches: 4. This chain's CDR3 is CASRPGQGTEAFF. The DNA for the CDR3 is TGTGCCAGCAGGCCGGGACAGGGAACTGAAGCTTTCTTT.

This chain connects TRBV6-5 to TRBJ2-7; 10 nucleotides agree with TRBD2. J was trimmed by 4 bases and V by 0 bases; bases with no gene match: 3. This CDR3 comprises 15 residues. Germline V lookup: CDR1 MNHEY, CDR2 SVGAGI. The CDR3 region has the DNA TGTGCCAGCAGTTACTCGGCTAGCGGGAGTTACGAGCAGTACTTC. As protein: CASSYSASGSYEQYF.

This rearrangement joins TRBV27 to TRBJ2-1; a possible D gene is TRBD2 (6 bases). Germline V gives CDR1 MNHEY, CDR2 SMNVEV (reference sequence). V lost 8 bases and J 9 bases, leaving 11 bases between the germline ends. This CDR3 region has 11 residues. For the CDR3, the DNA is TGTGCCAGCGGCTGGGGGGTTGAGCAGTTCTTC. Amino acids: CASGWGVEQFF.

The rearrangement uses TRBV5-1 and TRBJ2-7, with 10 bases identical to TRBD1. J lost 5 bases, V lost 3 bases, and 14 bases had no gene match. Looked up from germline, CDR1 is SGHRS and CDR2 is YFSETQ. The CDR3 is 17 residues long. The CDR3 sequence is CASSSGWGQGIVHEQYF. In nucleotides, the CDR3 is TGCGCCAGCAGCTCTGGGTGGGGACAGGGGATAGTACACGAGCAGTACTTC.

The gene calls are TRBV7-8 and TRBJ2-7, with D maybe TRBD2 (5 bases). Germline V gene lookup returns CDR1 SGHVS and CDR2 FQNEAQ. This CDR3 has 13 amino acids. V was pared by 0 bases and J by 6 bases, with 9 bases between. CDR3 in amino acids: CASSLAHRGEQYF. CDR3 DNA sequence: TGTGCCAGCAGCTTAGCCCATCGGGGCGAGCAGTACTTC.

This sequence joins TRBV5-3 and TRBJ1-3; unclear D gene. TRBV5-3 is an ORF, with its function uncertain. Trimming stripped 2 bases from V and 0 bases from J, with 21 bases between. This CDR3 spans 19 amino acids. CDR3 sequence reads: CARSFKIYRRGRSGNTIYF. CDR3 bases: TGTGCCAGAAGCTTTAAAATTTATCGGCGTGGCCGCTCTGGAAACACCATATATTTT.

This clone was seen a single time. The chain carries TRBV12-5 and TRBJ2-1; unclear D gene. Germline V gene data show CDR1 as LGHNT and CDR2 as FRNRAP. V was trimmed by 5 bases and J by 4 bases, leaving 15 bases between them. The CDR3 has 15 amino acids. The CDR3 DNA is TGTGCTAGTGGTCCGGGCGGTAGCACTTACAATGAGCAGTTCTTC. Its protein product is CASGPGGSTYNEQFF.

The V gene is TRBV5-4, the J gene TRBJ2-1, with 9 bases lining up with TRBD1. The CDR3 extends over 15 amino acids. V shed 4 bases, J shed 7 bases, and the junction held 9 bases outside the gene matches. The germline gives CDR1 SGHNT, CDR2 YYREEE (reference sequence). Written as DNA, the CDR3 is TGTGCCAGCAGCCCTACCGGGACAGGGATAAATGAGCAGTTCTTC. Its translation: CASSPTGTGINEQFF.

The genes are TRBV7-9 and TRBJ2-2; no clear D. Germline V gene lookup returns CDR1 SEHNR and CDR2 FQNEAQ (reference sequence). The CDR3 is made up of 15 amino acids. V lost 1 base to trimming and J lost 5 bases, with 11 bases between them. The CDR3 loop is CASSLEHLITGELFF. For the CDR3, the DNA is TGTGCCAGCAGCTTAGAGCACCTAATAACCGGGGAGCTGTTTTTT.

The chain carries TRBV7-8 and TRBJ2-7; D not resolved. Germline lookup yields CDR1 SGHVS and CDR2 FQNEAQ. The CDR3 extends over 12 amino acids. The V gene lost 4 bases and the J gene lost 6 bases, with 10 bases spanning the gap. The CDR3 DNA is TGTGCCAGCAGCTACCGGGCAGGCGAGCAGTACTTC. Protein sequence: CASSYRAGEQYF.

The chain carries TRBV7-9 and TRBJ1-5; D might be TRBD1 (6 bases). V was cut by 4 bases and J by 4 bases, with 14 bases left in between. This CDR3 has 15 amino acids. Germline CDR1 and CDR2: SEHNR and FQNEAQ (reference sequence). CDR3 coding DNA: TGTGCCAGCAGCTCGGACAGCGGGCGTAATCAGCCCCAGCATTTT. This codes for CASSSDSGRNQPQHF. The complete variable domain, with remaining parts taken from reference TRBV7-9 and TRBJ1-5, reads DTGVSQNPRHKITKRGQNVTFRCDPISEHNRLYWYRQTLGQGPEFLTYFQNEAQLEKSRLLSDRFSAERPKGSFSTLEIQRTEQGDSAMYLCASSSDSGRNQPQHFGDGTRLSIL.